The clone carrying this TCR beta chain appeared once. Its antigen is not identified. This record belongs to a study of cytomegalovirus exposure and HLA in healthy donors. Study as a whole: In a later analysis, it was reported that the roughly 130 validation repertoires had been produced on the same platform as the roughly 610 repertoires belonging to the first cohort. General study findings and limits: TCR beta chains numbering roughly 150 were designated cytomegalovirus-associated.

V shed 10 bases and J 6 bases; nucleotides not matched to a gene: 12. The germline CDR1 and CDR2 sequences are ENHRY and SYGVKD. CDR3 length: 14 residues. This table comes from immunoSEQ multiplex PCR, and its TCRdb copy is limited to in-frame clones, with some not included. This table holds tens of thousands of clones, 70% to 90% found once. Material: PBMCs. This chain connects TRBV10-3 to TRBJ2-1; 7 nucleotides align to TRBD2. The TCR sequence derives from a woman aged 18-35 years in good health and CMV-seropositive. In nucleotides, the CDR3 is TGTGCCAACGCCCTTGGCGGGAGTTTCAATGAGCAGTTCTTC. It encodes CANALGGSFNEQFF.